A selection of T cell receptor beta chains follows, all from one sample in a study of T cell responses to AZD1222 COVID-19 vaccine. TCRdb's table, derived via immunoSEQ multiplex PCR, lists solely in-frame clones and lacks some. The data hold approximately 200,000 clones, with around 94% observed a single time. The material was peripheral blood, obtained 28 days after the second dose of the MenACWY control vaccine. Receptors were obtained from an adult who received the MenACWY meningococcal vaccine as a control. The conserved cysteine and the conserved F or W are not part of the CDR3 here.

>TRBV5-1
ASSLLGDVLETQY
>TRBV20-1
SGTDSYEQY
>TRBV6-4
ASSDSPRGEQF
>TRBV5-4
ASSAEGTSGRAGADTQY
>TRBV5-4
ASSWGQGTDTQY
>TRBV5-6
ASSLDQFNYGYT
>TRBV30
AWRDFIGGYT
>TRBV12-3/TRBV12-4
ASRGNSNQPQH
>TRBV19
ASSWGDENIQY
>TRBV7-8
ASSDPGTSLFNEQF
>TRBV6-1
ASSEAGTGLFNEQF
>TRBV28
ASSNGWQPQH
>TRBV28
ASSFAGGEPQH
>TRBV30
AWRDKRTWDSPLH
>TRBV7-8
AITAGGGINNEQF
>TRBV7-2
ASSPPGLGPFYNEQF
>TRBV12-3/TRBV12-4
ASRKKSPGELF
>TRBV23-1
ASKGRNTEAF
>TRBV21-1
ASSKSISGANVLT
>TRBV29-1
SVEIPGWTEAF
>TRBV13
ASSSGGVGYT
>TRBV6-5
ASSLQGSYEQY
>TRBV11-1
ASSSGPYEQY
>TRBV4-1
ASSLGDGYT
>TRBV7-2
ASSLAVGLAGSNEQF
>TRBV13
ASARQFNTEAF
>TRBV18
ASADLGGYT
>TRBV2
ASKSGQGIYEQY
>TRBV7-2
ASSLGRSGRVGNTIY
>TRBV5-1
ASSSDDVSPLH
>TRBV11-2
ASSLGPAGEQY
>TRBV28
ASSATRGGGETQY
>TRBV30
AWSVGGRPGELF
>TRBV9
ASSVDGETQY
>TRBV7-9
ASSQGQGGKTEAF
>TRBV18
ASSPRRTSSGNTIY
>TRBV7-9
ASSPTGFEQY
>TRBV6-5
ASSYLGQANTGELF
>TRBV29-1
SVEDQRHSKHGYT
>TRBV6-5
ASSYVGGYEQY
>TRBV19
ASSETSGTSKNIQY
>TRBV6-5
ASSYSKPGEQY
>TRBV30
AWSLTSGDYGYT
>TRBV7-3
ASSLSGGVTYNEQF
>TRBV29-1
SVSLDGKGGYT
>TRBV5-1
ASSLGPPGSESEDTQY
>TRBV28
ASKLAQTALNTEAF
>TRBV4-1
ASSQVPRGPRAGNTIY